The entry below gives a single T cell receptor (beta chain) sequence along with its context. These data are taken from a study of blood T cell repertoires in COVID-19. J gave up 7 bases and V 8 bases, and 7 bases lay outside the gene matches. The CDR3 consists of 14 residues. Germline V gene lookup returns CDR1 KGHDR and CDR2 SFDVKD. Assay used: immunoSEQ multiplex PCR; TCRdb lists only in-frame clones, some missing. The repertoire holds some 100,000 clones, with 82% as singletons. V gene TRBV24-1 combines with J gene TRBJ2-2; 9 bases match TRBD1. The receptor was derived from a man aged 45-60 years with active or convalescent COVID-19. The specimen was peripheral blood. CDR3 protein: CATKAQGAGGELFF. DNA of the CDR3: TGTGCCACCAAAGCACAGGGGGCGGGCGGGGAGCTGTTTTTT.